The text below deals with one TCR beta chain. No antigen is known for it. The data were taken from a study of shared clonotypes between healthy human individuals. Study conclusions and caveats: Represented diversity (both genetic and exposure-history) was limited by the small number of donors.

Deletions cut 2 bases from V and 0 bases from J, with 11 bases between. The CDR3 consists of 16 residues. Per germline, CDR1 SNHLY and CDR2 FYNNEI. Some clones are missing from TCRdb's copy, which holds only in-frame ones; the method was immunoSEQ multiplex PCR. Of around 2.5 million clones listed, approximately 93% are singletons. Within Nashville, Tennessee resided all donors, each a Caucasian adult. The sample comprised naive CD4+ T cells from PBMCs. Stated subset: CD45RA+ positively selected. The sequence came from a man aged 18 to 35 in good health. Some clones in this sample may be carry-over from other donors' samples. This rearrangement joins TRBV2 to TRBJ1-3; D not resolved. The CDR3 here is CASSERRAHSGNTIYF. For the CDR3, the DNA is TGTGCCAGCAGTGAACGACGGGCACACTCTGGAAACACCATATATTTT.